The 22 T cell receptor beta chains in this list originate from one sample, sequenced in a study of blood T cell repertoires in COVID-19. The repertoire was sequenced with immunoSEQ multiplex PCR; TCRdb's copy has only in-frame clones and lacks some. Of about 76,000 clones listed, 80% were seen once; the top ten hold about an eighth. The sequencing sample was made of peripheral blood. Source of these receptors: a human donor in a cohort sampled during active COVID-19.

The rearrangement uses TRBV18 and TRBJ1-1; 8 bases are shared with TRBD1. V shed 1 base, J shed 1 base, and the junction held 5 bases outside the gene matches. Germline V gives CDR1 KGHSH, CDR2 LQKENI. The CDR3 spans 16 residues. Written as DNA, the CDR3 is TGTGCCAGCTCACCACTAATGGGACAGGCGAACACTGAAGCTTTCTTT. Amino acids: CASSPLMGQANTEAFF.

This sequence joins TRBV7-2 and TRBJ2-2; maybe TRBD2 (6 bases). The V end lost 5 bases, the J end lost 6 bases, and 10 bases lay between the germline ends. Germline V gene sequence: CDR1 SGHTA, CDR2 FQGNSA. This CDR3 has 13 amino acids. For the CDR3, the DNA is TGTGCCAGCAGCAGGGGAGGATCCGGGGAGCTGTTTTTT. This gives the protein CASSRGGSGELFF.

The sample holds one count of this clone. The chain employs TRBV4-2 and TRBJ2-2, with 8 positions matching TRBD2. The CDR3 spans 19 residues. CDR1 LGHNA and CDR2 YNFKEQ come from the germline V gene. With 2 bases clipped from V and 0 bases from J, the junction kept 11 bases outside the gene matches. CDR3 in DNA: TGTGCCAGCAGCCAAAAGCCCGGAAGACTAGCGCCGAACACCGGGGAGCTGTTTTTT. Protein product: CASSQKPGRLAPNTGELFF.

V usage is TRBV19 and J usage is TRBJ2-3; 8 nucleotides line up with TRBD2. The J segment lost 4 bases and the V segment lost 5 bases, leaving 8 bases of the junction unmatched. Germline loops: CDR1 LNHDA, CDR2 SQIVND (reference sequence). This CDR3 has 15 amino acids. CDR3 amino acids: CASSPRLAKADTQYF. The CDR3 DNA sequence: TGTGCCAGTAGTCCTCGACTAGCGAAAGCAGATACGCAGTATTTT.

This clone was detected many times. The chain carries TRBV3-1 (or the pseudogene TRBV3-2) and TRBJ2-3; 12 bases match TRBD2. V lost 4 bases to trimming and J lost 7 bases; unmatched junction nucleotides: 9. Germline CDR1 is LGHDT and CDR2 is YNNKEL (reference sequence). The CDR3 sequence is 16 residues long. The CDR3 DNA follows: TGTGCCAGCAGCCGCTCTAGCGGGGGGGCTGTATATACGCAGTATTTT. Its protein product is CASSRSSGGAVYTQYF.

This chain links TRBV10-3 with TRBJ2-7, with D perhaps TRBD2 (5 bases). Trimming stripped 3 bases from V and 6 bases from J, with 12 bases between. The germline CDR1 and CDR2 sequences are ENHRY and SYGVKD. The CDR3 covers 13 residues. The DNA for the CDR3 is TGTGCCATCAGTGATAACCCCGCGGGCGAGCAGTACGTC. Protein: CAISDNPAGEQYV.

The chain employs TRBV5-6 and TRBJ1-1, with a weak D call TRBD1 (6 bases). CDR3 length equals 13 residues. Trimming removed 4 bases from V and 4 bases from J, with 11 bases in between. CDR1 and CDR2 (germline): SGHDT, YYEEEE. Here the CDR3 DNA reads TGTGCCAGCAGCAACAGGGTCGGCACTGAAGCTTTCTTT. Its translation: CASSNRVGTEAFF.

The rearrangement joins TRBV9 to TRBJ2-3; TRBD2 matches at 12 bases. V shed 3 bases and J 2 bases; nucleotides not matched to a gene: 1. The CDR3 covers 15 residues. CDR1 and CDR2 (germline): SGDLS, YYNGEE. CDR3 DNA: TGTGCCAGCAGCGGACTAGCGGGAGCCACAGATACGCAGTATTTT. Its translation: CASSGLAGATDTQYF.

This clone occurred once. The V gene is TRBV7-8, the J gene TRBJ1-6; the match to TRBD1 covers 10 bases. CDR1 is SGHVS, CDR2 FQNEAQ, per germline. The CDR3 covers 16 residues. Trimming cost V 5 bases and J 9 bases; bases outside gene matches: 10. The CDR3 here is CASSDRDRGLGSPLHF. In nucleotides, the CDR3 is TGTGCCAGCAGCGACCGGGACAGGGGTTTGGGTTCACCCCTCCACTTT.

V gene TRBV15 combines with J gene TRBJ1-5; D gene ambiguous. V shed 5 bases and J shed 7 bases, with 15 bases lying between them. The CDR3 is 14 amino acids. Germline assignment: CDR1 LNHNV and CDR2 YYDKDF (reference sequence). The CDR3 loop reads CATSSERVGQPQHF. For the CDR3, the DNA is TGTGCCACCAGCTCTGAGAGGGTTGGACAGCCCCAGCATTTT.

This clone was seen a handful of times. This chain joins TRBV7-9 and TRBJ2-2; 7 bases line up with TRBD1. This CDR3 has 14 residues. J gave up 1 base and V 6 bases, and 2 bases lay outside the gene matches. The V gene's germline CDR1 is SEHNR and CDR2 FQNEAQ (reference sequence). The chain's CDR3 is CASRRQGNTGELFF. The CDR3 DNA reads as TGTGCCAGCAGAAGACAGGGGAACACCGGGGAGCTGTTTTTT.

The chain is built from TRBV5-5 and TRBJ2-2; TRBD1 agrees at 8 bases. CDR3 length: 18 amino acids. From germline, CDR1 is SGHKS and CDR2 YYEKEE (reference sequence). With 4 bases clipped from V and 7 bases from J, the junction kept 18 bases outside the gene matches. CDR3: CASSLADRVSLGIGELFF. DNA of the CDR3: TGTGCCAGCAGCCTCGCGGACAGGGTTTCGTTGGGGATCGGGGAGCTGTTTTTT.

This rearrangement joins TRBV11-3 to TRBJ2-1; tentatively, D is TRBD2 (5 bases). Germline values: CDR1 SGHNT, CDR2 YENEEA. Trimming pared 5 bases from V and 10 bases from J, leaving 9 bases between. This CDR3 contains 11 residues. CDR3 loop: CASSADYEQFF. For the CDR3, the DNA is TGTGCCAGCAGCGCAGACTACGAGCAGTTCTTC.

The chain links TRBV4-1 to TRBJ1-5; TRBD1 agrees at 8 bases. Germline values: CDR1 MGHRA, CDR2 YSYEKL. The CDR3 has 15 residues. V dropped 1 base and J dropped 4; count of bases not matched to a gene: 3. CDR3 loop: CASSQGTGLNQPQHF. As DNA, the CDR3 is TGCGCCAGCAGCCAAGGGACAGGGCTAAATCAGCCCCAGCATTTT.

This clone was detected a few times. The rearrangement uses TRBV7-8 and TRBJ2-1; 8 bases map to TRBD2. Germline values: CDR1 SGHVS, CDR2 FQNEAQ. The CDR3 covers 11 residues. V lost 7 bases, J lost 16 bases, and 9 bases stayed unmatched. CDR3 residues: CASIAGRGAFF. The DNA for the CDR3 is TGTGCCAGCATCGCCGGGCGGGGGGCCTTCTTC.

The chain combines TRBV6-2 or TRBV6-3 with TRBJ1-2, with 9 nucleotides matching TRBD1. V gave up 6 bases and J gave up 4 bases; unmatched junction bases: 12. CDR1 is MNHEY and CDR2 is SVGEGT in the germline V gene. The CDR3 contains 16 residues. The CDR3 loop is CASSPADRGLTYGYTF. For the CDR3, the DNA is TGTGCCAGCAGCCCCGCGGACAGGGGCCTCACCTATGGCTACACCTTC.

The chain recombines TRBV6-2 or TRBV6-3 with TRBJ2-7, with D perhaps matching TRBD1 (6 bases). The CDR3 runs to 14 residues. Trimming removed 5 bases from V and 6 bases from J, with 17 bases in between. Germline CDR1 is MNHEY and CDR2 is SVGEGT. For the CDR3, the DNA is TGTGCCAGCAGTCCCATGACAGGTTGGGGCGAGCAGTACGTC. Translation gives CASSPMTGWGEQYV.

J is TRBJ1-2 and V is TRBV18; D may be TRBD1 (5 bases). Trimming removed 3 bases from V and 6 bases from J, with 14 bases in between. Per germline, CDR1 KGHSH and CDR2 LQKENI. CDR3 size: 14 residues. The DNA for the CDR3 is TGTGCCAGCTCACCCCTTGTGACAGCCGATGGCTACACCTTC. This sequence encodes CASSPLVTADGYTF.

The gene calls are TRBV7-2 and TRBJ2-5; 9 bases map to TRBD2. The ends lost 2 bases at V and 4 bases at J; junction bases unmatched: 5. CDR1 is SGHTA and CDR2 is FQGNSA in the germline V gene. This CDR3 has 15 residues. This CDR3 is CASSLRGGGVETQYF. As DNA, the CDR3 is TGTGCCAGCAGCTTACGTGGCGGGGGGGTAGAGACCCAGTACTTC. Full variable domain (missing parts from reference TRBV7-2 and TRBJ2-5): GAGVSQSPSNKVTEKGKDVELRCDPISGHTALYWYRQSLGQGLEFLIYFQGNSAPDKSGLPSDRFSAERTGGSVSTLTIQRTQQEDSAVYLCASSLRGGGVETQYFGPGTRLLVL.

The gene calls are TRBV6-6 and TRBJ1-5; TRBD1 matches 7 bases. V was clipped by 6 bases and J by 0 bases; unmatched bases: 5. This CDR3 spans 15 amino acids. Germline lookup yields CDR1 MNHNY and CDR2 SVGAGI (reference sequence). CDR3 nucleotide sequence: TGTGCCAGCAGAGGACAGGCCTATAGCAATCAGCCCCAGCATTTT. This codes for CASRGQAYSNQPQHF.

The chain joins TRBV7-2 to TRBJ2-3; TRBD2 is a possible D gene (7 bases). The CDR3 extends over 16 amino acids. The V end lost 5 bases, the J end lost 2 bases, and 17 bases lay between the germline ends. The germline V gene has CDR1 SGHTA and CDR2 FQGNSA. CDR3 residues: CASSPRGGGATDTQYF. DNA of the CDR3: TGTGCCAGCAGCCCCCGTGGTGGGGGGGCCACAGATACGCAGTATTTT.

This clone has a single count. V and J are TRBV19 and TRBJ2-7; 7 positions match TRBD1. Germline V gene sequence: CDR1 LNHDA, CDR2 SQIVND (reference sequence). This CDR3 has 18 amino acids. J gave up 0 bases and V 5 bases, and 16 bases lay outside the gene matches. The CDR3 protein is CASSVNPLGQVSSYEQYF. CDR3 sequence (DNA): TGTGCCAGTAGTGTCAACCCCCTCGGACAGGTGAGCTCCTACGAGCAGTACTTC. Full variable domain (rest looked up from reference TRBV19 and TRBJ2-7): DGGITQSPKYLFRKEGQNVTLSCEQNLNHDAMYWYRQDPGQGLRLIYYSQIVNDFQKGDIAEGYSVSREKKESFPLTVTSAQKNPTAFYLCASSVNPLGQVSSYEQYFGPGTRLTVT.